This T cell receptor beta chain was recovered during a study of OX40 agonist ivuxolimab in advanced cancers. Looking at the study overall: The study enrolled dose-escalation patients with hepatocellular carcinoma, melanoma, renal cell or head and neck cancer.

Sequencing was performed with immunoSEQ multiplex PCR; in TCRdb, only in-frame clones are kept and a portion is missing. The table shows 43,000 or so clones, with roughly four fifths occurring only once. Comments on this clone: Antigen: not known.

Germline V CDR1 and CDR2: MNHEY, SVGAGI. V was pared by 0 bases and J by 4 bases, with 4 bases of the junction left unmatched. The CDR3 is made up of 15 amino acids. General study points: CD4+ T cells averaged fewer expanded clones than CD8+ T cells. Normalized T-cell clonal expansion was also low in some nonresponders. Clonal expansion was seen in CD4+ and CD8+ blood T cells by week 6 at 0.1 to 3.0 mg/kg.

This TCR was sampled from an adult with an advanced solid tumor such as melanoma, head and neck, liver or kidney cancer. The material was CD4+ or CD8+ T cells sorted from blood, obtained in a trial of the OX40 agonist ivuxolimab. The gene calls are TRBV6-5 and TRBJ1-2; the match to TRBD1 covers 8 bases. CDR3: CASSYSVTGAYGYTF. The CDR3 DNA follows: TGTGCCAGCAGTTACTCGGTGACAGGGGCCTATGGCTACACCTTC.